This T cell receptor (beta chain) emerged from a study of cytomegalovirus exposure and HLA in healthy donors. Whole-study findings and limits: The authors later found TCR association rates varying by HLA locus, with DRB1 most and HLA-C fewest. Across donors, most TCRs were seen rarely, yet some public ones were widespread. Most of the TCR beta V segments (in an earlier analysis) were productive either about 87% or about 30% of the time.

A note on this clone: Its matching antigen is unknown.

Trimming took 1 base from V and 3 from J, leaving 18 bases between them. CDR1 and CDR2 from the germline V gene are SGHAT and FQNNGV. The length of the CDR3 is 18 residues. PCR primers comprised 60 Vbeta and 13 Jbeta primers. Repertoires were generated with immunoSEQ multiplex PCR, while TCRdb's copy carries only in-frame clones and drops some. The sample records some 160,000 clones, roughly 88% being singletons. The source is a young woman in good health and CMV-seronegative. This rearrangement joins TRBV11-2 to TRBJ1-4, with D unclear. Sequencing input: PBMCs. In nucleotides, the CDR3 is TGTGCCAGCAGCTTAGTAATGAACACCCAGGTTTCTAATGAAAAACTGTTTTTT. Translating it yields CASSLVMNTQVSNEKLFF.